The present entry profiles one T cell receptor (beta chain) with its context. This receptor's antigen is unknown. Libraries were constructed by the immunoSEQ multiplex PCR assay. The multiplex PCR relied on a mix of 60 forward primers for TCR Vbeta segments and 13 reverse primers for TCR Jbeta segments. The CDR3 region of rearranged TCR beta genes was amplified from genomic DNA by a multiplex PCR assay. Amplified TCR beta libraries were sequenced as 87-base-pair reads on the Illumina HiSeq System. Processing in the source paper ran as follows. In a later analysis, approximately 74 million unique TCR beta chains were counted across the approximately 620 repertoires, and roughly 10 million of these chains were shared by at least two donors. Raw reads were error-corrected and collapsed into unique sequences with a nearest-neighbor algorithm that merged closely related sequences to remove PCR and sequencing errors. To assign V, D and J gene segments, CDR3 sequences were aligned to IMGT reference sequences. Each retained sequence needed at least a six-nucleotide match to both a V gene segment and a J gene segment. Rearrangements were classified as productive when the CDR3 lacked stop codons and remained in frame with V and J, and all other rearrangements were classified as non-productive. Following IMGT convention, CDR3 was defined as the stretch from the second conserved V-encoded cysteine to the conserved J-encoded phenylalanine. Sequences without an unambiguous match to a single V gene segment were excluded from the earlier analysis of 500 to 700 of the donors. In an earlier analysis of 500 to 750 of the donors, V segments were called functional above 56.7% productive rearrangements and were called segregating when the between-donor standard deviation exceeded 5%. A statistical classification framework was developed to diagnose cytomegalovirus status using the catalog of TCR beta chain sequences. V and J gene assignment, in a later analysis, came from comparing TCR nucleotide sequences with IMGT/GENE-DB human TR gene sequences. Using the TCRdist pipeline, a later analysis assigned CDR3 sequences along with most-parsimonious VDJ recombination scenarios. In a later analysis, each TCR beta chain was defined by its CDR3 amino acid sequence together with its V-gene family, and reads without a unique V-gene family were excluded. In a later analysis, 500 to 700 highly shared, low-generation-probability nucleotide sequences were removed to address suspected cross-contamination and a sequencing artifact. In a later analysis, a clonal expansion index for each public chain was calculated from normalized within-repertoire ranks of inferred template counts. In a later analysis, generation probabilities were computed with a VDJ recombination model fitted to out-of-frame rearrangements, and the resulting probabilities were checked against IGoR. Hypergeometric tests were used in a later analysis to score TCR-TCR, TCR-HLA and TCR-CMV co-occurrence, with a repertoire-size bias correction applied to the TCR pairs. A later analysis estimated false discovery rates by permuting HLA or CMV assignments 20 times. In a later analysis, co-occurring TCRs were grouped with DBSCAN, and TCRdist sequence similarity was added when clustering was performed within HLA-allele-positive subsets. Repertoires with fewer than 30,000 or more than 120,000 public chains were left out of co-occurrence clustering, as were about five repertoires with anomalous nucleotide sharing. This immuneACCESS table, as held by TCRdb, lists in-frame sequences with V and J called but not all clones. Of the missing ones, under half trace to an unresolved V gene in checked studies; the others have no known cause. For V, J and clone size, that table is used; D and trimming come from the DNA. The sample table records 70,000 to 80,000 clones. The top ten clones comprise 2.5% to 3% of the sample.

The cohort was made up of about 610 healthy bone marrow donors. All cohort members were sampled while nominally healthy, although unrecorded immune exposures were likely present. The donor was CMV seronegative and belonged to the group of over 300 seronegative cohort members. Every donor gave a peripheral blood sample, and the peripheral blood mononuclear cells from that sample were used for TCR beta sequencing. Genomic DNA extraction from the blood cell samples was performed with the Qiagen DNeasy Blood Extraction Kit. This entry comes from a study of cytomegalovirus exposure and HLA in healthy donors listed by TCRdb under 2017. About the full investigation: In an earlier analysis of some 610 of the donors, 250 to 350 Gb of sequence data and 117 million unique TCR beta sequences from roughly 180 million T cells were reported. About 300 gigabases of sequencing data and approximately 93 million unique TCR sequences were included in an early release covering about 620 HLA-typed donors. Of the approximately 370 genotyped donors, roughly 80% were placed in the genetic ancestry cluster associated with self-reported Caucasian donors. The study was designed to test whether signatures of past pathogen exposure could be identified by cataloging public T cell receptors. The T cell repertoires of under 700 subjects were profiled by immunosequencing and related to cytomegalovirus serostatus. A separate validation cohort of approximately 130 different subjects was used in addition to the approximately 610-subject first cohort. To predict cytomegalovirus infection status, the study brought together high-throughput TCR immunosequencing, statistical association of individual TCRs with disease status, and machine learning. To study patterns of TCR occurrence, a later analysis re-analyzed previously published TCR beta repertoires from around 700 donors and added high-resolution HLA genotyping. The later analysis used no new phenotypic data to find candidate immune exposures, relying instead on TCR beta sequences and their occurrence across donors. To decide whether each TCR beta V gene segment behaved as functional or pseudogenic, an earlier analysis of over 500 of the donors relied on high-throughput TCR beta sequencing. Donor age, sex, ethnicity and CMV serostatus were collected together with the repertoire data. Genome-wide SNP genotypes for about 60% of the roughly 670 donors were used in a later genetic analysis, which treated that subset as a discovery cohort. All discovery cohort repertoires had been generated using a single sequencing platform. HLA typing covered class I and class II loci at four-digit resolution. Typing coverage varied by locus: about 629-640 donors for A, B, C, DRB1 and DQB1; approximately 500 for DQA1; nearly 610 for DPA1; 450 to 480 for DPB1. A handful of DR-DQ haplotypes were handled as single units for association and clustering because linkage in the cohort was strong. Among about 400 genotyped donors of the cohort, an average of approximately 200,000 unique TCR beta nucleotide sequences was sequenced per donor, of which about 18% were non-productive. Study-level results and caveats: Most TCR sequences were observed very rarely across donors, whereas some public TCRs were present in many individuals. Sequencing depth was assumed to be roughly uniform across donors in the presence/absence analyses, though that assumption may not hold. The study gave a list of roughly 150 TCR beta chains associated with cytomegalovirus. Some IMGT-functional V segments, including TRBV6-2 and TRBV6-3, could not be distinguished by the 87-base-pair reads and were therefore excluded. A later analysis found that TCR association rates varied across HLA loci, with DRB1 alleles showing the most associated TCRs and HLA-C alleles the fewest. Compared with equally common non-associated chains, HLA-associated TCR beta chains in a later analysis were more clonally expanded and had lower generation probabilities. Only TCR beta chains were sequenced in this cohort, and the absence of alpha or paired-chain data limited detectable features. According to a later analysis, parvovirus B19, influenza, CMV and Epstein-Barr virus appeared linked to several top co-occurrence clusters. In vitro tests confirmed that a few of the cytomegalovirus-associated TCR beta chains recognize cytomegalovirus antigens. Strong co-occurrence of HLA alleles, especially DR and DQ, made assigning TCR associations to individual alleles difficult. A cluster of highly shared sequence variants was judged likely to represent a technical artifact of the sequencing pipeline. The earlier analysis of some 540 of the donors excluded some 16 rarely observed V segments, including chromosome 9 orphons, because counts were too low. A further reported finding was that TCR beta sequences accurately predicted the HLA-A and HLA-B alleles for most subjects in the first cohort. An earlier analysis of 587 of the donors showed that most TCR beta V segments appeared in productive rearrangements either about 90% or about 30% of the time, which broadly matched IMGT annotations. In a later genetic analysis, fewer N-insertions in productive TCRs were reported among donors in an Asian-associated ancestry cluster than the roughly 700-donor mean. A later genetic analysis associated a missense DCLRE1C variant with V-gene and J-gene trimming of TCR beta chains, and an independent cohort replicated the association. In a later analysis, about 17,000 TCR beta sequences were associated with specific HLA alleles at a false discovery rate of 0.05. The authors suggested that the approach could potentially be extended to other disease states and immunological phenotypes. In both the original and validation cohorts, the classifier was reported to diagnose cytomegalovirus status with high specificity and sensitivity. Because HLA typing was missing for some donors at each locus, association tests included only the typed subset. The only immune exposure information available for the cohort was CMV serostatus. Most CMV-associated TCR beta chains appeared to be HLA-restricted in a later analysis, and the HLA associations seemed to be driven largely by CMV exposure. Correlated functional status among segregating V segments might reflect linkage disequilibrium, but an unknown experimental factor could not be ruled out.

The CDR3 has 16 amino acids, counting the end cysteine and phenylalanine. Only the CDR3 part of the read is kept: 48 bases, read in frame from the first base. Trimming leaves V shorter by 3 bases and J shorter by 9 bases, with the junction holding 8 bases beyond the gene matches. CDR1 and CDR2, per the germline V gene, are SGHDN and FVKESK. Sequenced: PBMCs. This sequence originates from a man aged 40-50 years in good health and CMV-seronegative. Rearrangement joined TRBV14 to TRBJ1-6, with 10 central nucleotides matching TRBD1. CDR3 loop: CASSQGTGASGSPLHF. The sequenced DNA is TGTGCCAGCAGCCAGGGGACAGGGGCCTCGGGTTCACCCCTCCACTTT. Extended through the reference TRBV14 and TRBJ1-6 proteins, this CDR3 yields the full variable domain: EAGVTQFPSHSVIEKGQTVTLRCDPISGHDNLYWYRRVMGKEIKFLLHFVKESKQDESGMPNNRFLAERTGGTYSTLKVQPAELEDSGVYFCASSQGTGASGSPLHFGNGTRLTVT.